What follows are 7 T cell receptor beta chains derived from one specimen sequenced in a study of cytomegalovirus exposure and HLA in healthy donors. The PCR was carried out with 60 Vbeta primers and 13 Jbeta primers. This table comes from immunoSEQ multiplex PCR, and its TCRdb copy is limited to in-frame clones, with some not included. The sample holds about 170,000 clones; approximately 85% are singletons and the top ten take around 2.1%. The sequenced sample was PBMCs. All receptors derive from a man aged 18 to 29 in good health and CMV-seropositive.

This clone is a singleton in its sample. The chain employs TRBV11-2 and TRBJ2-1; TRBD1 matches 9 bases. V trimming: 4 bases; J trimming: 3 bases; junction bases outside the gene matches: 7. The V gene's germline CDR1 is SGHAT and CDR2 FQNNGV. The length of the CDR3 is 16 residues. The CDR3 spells CASSSTGTGNYNEQFF. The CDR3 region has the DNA TGTGCCAGCAGCTCAACCGGGACAGGGAACTACAATGAGCAGTTCTTC.

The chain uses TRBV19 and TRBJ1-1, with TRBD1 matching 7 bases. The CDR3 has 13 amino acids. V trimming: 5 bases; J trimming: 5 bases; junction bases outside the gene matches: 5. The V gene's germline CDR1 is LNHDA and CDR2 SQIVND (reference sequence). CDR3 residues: CASSRAGGTEAFF. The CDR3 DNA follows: TGTGCCAGTAGTCGGGCAGGGGGGACTGAAGCTTTCTTT.

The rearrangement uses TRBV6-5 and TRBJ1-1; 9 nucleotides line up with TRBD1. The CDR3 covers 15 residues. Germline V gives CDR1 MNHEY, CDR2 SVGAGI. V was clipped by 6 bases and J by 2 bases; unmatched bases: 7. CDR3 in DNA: TGTGCCAGCAGCGGAAGACAGGGGGTTAACACTGAAGCTTTCTTT. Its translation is CASSGRQGVNTEAFF.

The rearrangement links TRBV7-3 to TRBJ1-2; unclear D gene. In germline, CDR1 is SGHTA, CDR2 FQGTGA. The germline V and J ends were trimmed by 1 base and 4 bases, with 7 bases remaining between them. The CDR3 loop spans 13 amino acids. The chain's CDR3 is CASSLRAGYGYTF. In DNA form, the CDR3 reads TGTGCCAGCAGCTTAAGGGCAGGCTATGGCTACACCTTC.

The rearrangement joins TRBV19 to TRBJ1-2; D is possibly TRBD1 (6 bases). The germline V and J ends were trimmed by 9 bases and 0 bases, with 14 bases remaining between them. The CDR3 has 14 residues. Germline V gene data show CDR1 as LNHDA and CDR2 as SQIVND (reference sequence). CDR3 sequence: CASLDSSSNYGYTF. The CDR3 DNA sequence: TGTGCCAGCCTGGACAGCTCATCTAACTATGGCTACACCTTC.

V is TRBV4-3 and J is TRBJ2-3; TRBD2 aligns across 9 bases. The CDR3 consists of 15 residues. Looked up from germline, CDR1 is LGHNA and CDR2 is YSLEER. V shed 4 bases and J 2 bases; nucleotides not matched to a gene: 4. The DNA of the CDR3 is TGCGCCAGCAGCCTTCGGACTAGCGACACAGATACGCAGTATTTT. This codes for CASSLRTSDTDTQYF.

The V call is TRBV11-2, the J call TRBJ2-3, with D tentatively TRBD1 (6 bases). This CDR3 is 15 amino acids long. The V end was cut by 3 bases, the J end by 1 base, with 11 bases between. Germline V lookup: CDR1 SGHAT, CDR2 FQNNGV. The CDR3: CASSFGRQGTDTQYF. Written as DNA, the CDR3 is TGTGCCAGCAGCTTCGGGCGACAGGGCACAGATACGCAGTATTTT. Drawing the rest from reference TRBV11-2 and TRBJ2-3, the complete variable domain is EAGVAQSPRYKIIEKRQSVAFWCNPISGHATLYWYQQILGQGPKLLIQFQNNGVVDDSQLPKDRFSAERLKGVDSTLKIQPAKLEDSAVYLCASSFGRQGTDTQYFGPGTRLTVL.